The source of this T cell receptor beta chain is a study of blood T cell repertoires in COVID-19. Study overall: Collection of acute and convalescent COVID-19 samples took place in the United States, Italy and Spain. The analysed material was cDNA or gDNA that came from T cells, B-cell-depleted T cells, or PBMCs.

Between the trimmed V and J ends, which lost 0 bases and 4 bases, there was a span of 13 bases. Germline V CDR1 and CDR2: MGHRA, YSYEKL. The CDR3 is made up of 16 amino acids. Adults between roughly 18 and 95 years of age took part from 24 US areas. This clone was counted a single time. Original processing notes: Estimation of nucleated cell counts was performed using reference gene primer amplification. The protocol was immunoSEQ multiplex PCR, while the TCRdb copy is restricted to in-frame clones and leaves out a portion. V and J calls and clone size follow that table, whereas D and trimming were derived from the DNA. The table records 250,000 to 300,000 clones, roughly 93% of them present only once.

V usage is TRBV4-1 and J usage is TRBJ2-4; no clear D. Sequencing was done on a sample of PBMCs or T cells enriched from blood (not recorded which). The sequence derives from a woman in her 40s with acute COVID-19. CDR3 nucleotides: TGCGCCAGCAGCCAAGATGCACGAGCAACTAAAAACATTCAGTACTTC. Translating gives CASSQDARATKNIQYF.